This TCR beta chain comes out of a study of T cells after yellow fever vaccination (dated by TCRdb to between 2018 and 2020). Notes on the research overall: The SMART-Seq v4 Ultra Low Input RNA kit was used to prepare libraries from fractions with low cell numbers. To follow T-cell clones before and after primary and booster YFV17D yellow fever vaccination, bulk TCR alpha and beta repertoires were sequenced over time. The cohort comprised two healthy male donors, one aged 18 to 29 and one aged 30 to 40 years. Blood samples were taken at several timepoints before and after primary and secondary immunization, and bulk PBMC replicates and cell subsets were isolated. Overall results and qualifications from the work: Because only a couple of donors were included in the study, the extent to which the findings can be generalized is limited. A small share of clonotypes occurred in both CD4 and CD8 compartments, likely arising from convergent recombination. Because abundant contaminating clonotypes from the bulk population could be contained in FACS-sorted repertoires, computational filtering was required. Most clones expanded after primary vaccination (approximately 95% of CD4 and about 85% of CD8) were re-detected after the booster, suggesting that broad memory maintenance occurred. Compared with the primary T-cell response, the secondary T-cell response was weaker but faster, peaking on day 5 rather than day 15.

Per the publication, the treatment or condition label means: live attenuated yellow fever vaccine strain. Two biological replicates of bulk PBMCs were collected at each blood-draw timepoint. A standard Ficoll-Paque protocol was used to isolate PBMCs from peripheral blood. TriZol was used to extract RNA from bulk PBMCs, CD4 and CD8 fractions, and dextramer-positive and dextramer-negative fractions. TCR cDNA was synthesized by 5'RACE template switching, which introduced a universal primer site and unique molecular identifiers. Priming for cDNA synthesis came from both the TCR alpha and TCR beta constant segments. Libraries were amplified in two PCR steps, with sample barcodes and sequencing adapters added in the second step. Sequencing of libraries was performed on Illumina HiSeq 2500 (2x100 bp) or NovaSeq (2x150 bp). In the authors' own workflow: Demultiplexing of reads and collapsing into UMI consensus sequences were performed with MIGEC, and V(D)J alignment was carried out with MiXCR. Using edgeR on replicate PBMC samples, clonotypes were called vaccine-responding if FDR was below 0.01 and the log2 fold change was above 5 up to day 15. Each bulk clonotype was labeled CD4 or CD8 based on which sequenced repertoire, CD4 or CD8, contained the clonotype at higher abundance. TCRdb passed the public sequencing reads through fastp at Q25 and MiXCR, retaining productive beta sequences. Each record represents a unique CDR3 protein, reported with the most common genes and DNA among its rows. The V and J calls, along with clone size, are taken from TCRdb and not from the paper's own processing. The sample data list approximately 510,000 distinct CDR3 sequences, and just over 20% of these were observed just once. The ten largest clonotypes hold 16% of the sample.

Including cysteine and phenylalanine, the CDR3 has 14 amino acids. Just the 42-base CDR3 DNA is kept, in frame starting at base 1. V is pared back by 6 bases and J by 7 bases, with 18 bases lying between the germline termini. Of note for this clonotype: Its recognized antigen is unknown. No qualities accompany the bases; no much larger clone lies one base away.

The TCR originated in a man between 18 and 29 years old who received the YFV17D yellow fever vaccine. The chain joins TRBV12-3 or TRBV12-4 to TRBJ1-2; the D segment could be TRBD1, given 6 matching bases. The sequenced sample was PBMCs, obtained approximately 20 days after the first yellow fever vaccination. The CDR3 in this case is CASSPPDRISGYTF. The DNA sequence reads TGTGCCAGCAGCCCTCCCGACAGGATCAGTGGCTACACCTTC.